This entry concerns a single TCR beta chain. The sample comes from a study of pediatric ulcerative colitis. The CDR3 covers 12 residues. The V end was cut by 6 bases, the J end by 10 bases, with 14 bases between. CDR1 SNHLY and CDR2 FYNNEI come from the germline V gene. Measured with immunoSEQ multiplex PCR; TCRdb has only the in-frame clones, and not every one. The sample consists of about 60,000 clones, approximately 87% of them appearing once. The TCR originated in a boy aged 5 to 17 who was a control in a study of pediatric ulcerative colitis. The chain links TRBV2 to TRBJ2-3; maybe TRBD1 (5 bases). The sequenced sample was blood. CDR3 region: CASRPNRFPQYF. CDR3 coding DNA: TGTGCCAGCAGGCCTAACAGGTTCCCGCAGTATTTT.